The clone carrying this T cell receptor (beta chain) occurred many times. Its antigen remains unidentified. Based on clinical symptoms, serum thyroxine and TRAb, thyroid ultrasound and orbital computed tomography, diagnoses were reached. The sample originates from a study of T cells in Graves' hyperthyroidism and ophthalmopathy. In germline, CDR1 is MNHEY, CDR2 SVGAGI. V shed 2 bases and J 4 bases; nucleotides not matched to a gene: 11. The CDR3 sequence is 16 residues long. Regarding the study as a whole: In the blood, most expanded thyroid clonotypes above 0.001 appeared as well.

Amplification of TCR beta CDR3 regions was performed using RNA transcripts as template. The study used the HTBI primer set for a first-round RT-PCR of the TCR CDR3. Each CDR3 protein gets one entry after TCRdb re-called the multiplex PCR reads with MiXCR. The data contain 400,000 to 550,000 distinct CDR3 sequences, 24% of them singletons. The sample was blood. The receptor was derived from a woman in her 30s with Graves' ophthalmopathy. The chain uses TRBV6-5 and TRBJ2-7; 7 nucleotides line up with TRBD1. CDR3 nucleotides: TGTGCCAGCAGTTACGTGACCGGGACAGCTCCATACGAGCAGTACTTC. This gives the protein CASSYVTGTAPYEQYF.